This TCR beta chain was found in a study of T cell responses to AZD1222 COVID-19 vaccine. Notes on the study in general: Among spike-specific TCRs, nearly half reportedly target unmutated variant regions. Researchers report vaccine-associated CD4 TCRs spanning spike, with dominance at 160-218 and 743-854. Just a handful of AZD1222 recipients were seropositive at baseline.

TCRdb's table, derived via immunoSEQ multiplex PCR, lists solely in-frame clones and lacks some. The repertoire holds about 150,000 clones, with approximately 94% as singletons. Germline-derived CDR1 and CDR2 are KGHSH and LQKENI. Deletions cut 6 bases from V and 5 bases from J, with 10 bases between. This CDR3 has 13 amino acids. On this clone: Its antigen is currently unknown.

This sequence joins TRBV18 and TRBJ2-2; maybe TRBD2 (6 bases). The source is an adult in good health. Source: peripheral blood, taken on day 0 of AZD1222 vaccination. The CDR3 nucleotides are TGTGCCAGCTCGTCCGGGGGAACCGGGGAGCTGTTTTTT. As protein: CASSSGGTGELFF.